This is a list of T cell receptor beta chains from one sample in a study of shared clonotypes between healthy human individuals. The assay was immunoSEQ multiplex PCR, and TCRdb's table has in-frame clones only and misses some. The sample carries hundreds of thousands of clones, 90% to 95% recorded once. The sequencing sample was made of naive CD8+ T cells sorted from blood. The receptors originated from a woman aged 25 to 45 in good health. Each CDR3 is given with its conserved first and last residue. A D gene is named only where the DNA matches it firmly. Expanded clones are given a class, and other clones once, few, many or no size at all.

TRBJ2-7 - TRBV29-1 - CSVRLALSYEQYF TGCAGCGTTCGGCTAGCGTTGTCCTACGAGCAGTACTTC
TRBJ2-7 - TRBV6-1 - CASSEGSSGEGYEQYF TGTGCCAGCAGTGAAGGCTCTTCGGGAGAGGGGTACGAGCAGTACTTC
TRBJ2-3 TRBD2 TRBV11-2 - CASSQEWTREVPDTQYF TGTGCCAGCAGCCAAGAATGGACTAGAGAGGTCCCAGATACGCAGTATTTT
TRBJ2-1 - TRBV4-1 - CASSQGVDPDEQFF TGCGCCAGCAGCCAGGGGGTGGACCCCGATGAGCAGTTCTTC
TRBJ2-7 TRBD2 TRBV28 - CASSLSAGGPYEQYF TGTGCCAGCAGTTTATCTGCGGGAGGGCCCTACGAGCAGTACTTC
TRBJ2-7 - TRBV5-1 - CASSLPGSSYEQYF TGCGCCAGCAGCTTGCCCGGTAGCTCCTACGAGCAGTACTTC
TRBJ2-1 - TRBV6-5 few CASSSALGKNEQFF TGTGCCAGCAGTTCGGCTCTCGGGAAGAATGAGCAGTTCTTC
TRBJ1-1 - TRBV5-4 - CASSLQGTTDYTEAFF TGTGCCAGCAGCCTCCAGGGGACAACAGATTACACTGAAGCTTTCTTT
TRBJ2-7 - TRBV23-1 - CASSPAAGTYEQYF TGCGCCAGCAGTCCCGCGGCAGGGACCTACGAGCAGTACTTC
TRBJ1-5 - TRBV21-1 once CASRDLLHWHHQPQHF TGTGCCAGCAGAGATCTGCTACATTGGCATCATCAGCCCCAGCATTTT
TRBJ2-2 TRBD1 TRBV27 - CASSYHRGPTGELFF TGTGCCAGCAGTTACCACAGGGGCCCGACCGGGGAGCTGTTTTTT
TRBJ1-1 TRBD1 TRBV11-3 - CASSQGDTEAFF TGTGCCAGCAGCCAGGGGGACACTGAAGCTTTCTTT
TRBJ2-1 TRBD2 TRBV2 - CASSEGVAGEYNEQFF TGTGCCAGCAGTGAAGGGGTAGCGGGAGAGTACAATGAGCAGTTCTTC
TRBJ2-1 TRBD1 TRBV7-9 - CASSFLAGGAHNEQFF TGTGCCAGCAGCTTTCTTGCAGGGGGCGCGCACAATGAGCAGTTCTTC
TRBJ2-5 - TRBV5-1 - CASSSNNQETQYF TGCGCCAGCAGCTCAAATAACCAAGAGACCCAGTACTTC
TRBJ2-3 TRBD2 TRBV7-6 - CASRSGLAGGADTQYF TGTGCCAGCAGATCCGGACTAGCGGGAGGAGCAGATACGCAGTATTTT
TRBJ2-7 TRBD1 TRBV5-4 - CASSSGDRTYEQYF TGTGCCAGCAGCAGTGGGGACAGGACCTACGAGCAGTACTTC
TRBJ2-1 - TRBV13 - CASSWSGNEQFF TGTGCCAGCAGCTGGAGCGGGAATGAGCAGTTCTTC
TRBJ2-7 - TRBV27 - CASSYRQGYEQYF TGTGCCAGCAGTTATAGGCAGGGTTACGAGCAGTACTTC
TRBJ2-1 - TRBV7-9 - CASSPNSGLQVWNNEQFF TGTGCCAGCAGCCCAAATTCCGGACTGCAAGTCTGGAACAATGAGCAGTTCTTC
TRBJ2-7 - TRBV11-2 - CASRTWGFSAYEQYF TGTGCCAGCAGGACGTGGGGTTTTTCAGCCTACGAGCAGTACTTC
TRBJ1-1 TRBD1 TRBV5-6 - CASSWDRGYTEAFF TGTGCCAGCAGCTGGGACAGGGGGTACACTGAAGCTTTCTTT
TRBJ1-1 TRBD1 TRBV4-2 - CASSQAQDRGPLGTEAFF TGTGCCAGCAGCCAAGCTCAGGACAGGGGCCCTTTGGGAACTGAAGCTTTCTTT
TRBJ1-5 TRBD1 TRBV28 - CASSHPGQLMTLSNQPQHF TGTGCCAGCAGTCACCCGGGACAGTTAATGACACTTAGCAATCAGCCCCAGCATTTT
TRBJ2-7 TRBD2 TRBV25-1 - CASSLAGETYEQYF TGTGCCAGCAGTTTAGCGGGAGAGACTTACGAGCAGTACTTC
TRBJ2-1 - TRBV5-1 - CASSWDHDSSYNEQFF TGCGCCAGCAGCTGGGACCATGACTCCTCCTACAATGAGCAGTTCTTC
TRBJ2-2 - TRBV2 - CASSEPGEGVSTGELFF TGTGCCAGCAGTGAACCTGGGGAGGGGGTGAGCACCGGGGAGCTGTTTTTT
TRBJ2-5 - TRBV7-9 - CASSFTGTVEQYF TGTGCCAGCAGCTTCACAGGGACTGTGGAGCAGTACTTC
TRBJ1-2 - TRBV5-6 - CASSLGEAYGYTF TGTGCCAGCAGCTTGGGCGAGGCCTATGGCTACACCTTC
TRBJ2-7 - TRBV11-2 once CASSLTPIYEQYF TGTGCCAGCAGCTTGACGCCTATCTACGAGCAGTACTTC
TRBJ1-1 - TRBV5-4 - CASSLSTANTEAFF TGTGCCAGCAGCTTGAGTACAGCAAACACTGAAGCTTTCTTT
TRBJ2-7 TRBD2 TRBV28 - CASSLETSGVSSYEQYF TGTGCCAGCAGTTTAGAGACTAGCGGGGTTAGCTCCTACGAGCAGTACTTC
TRBJ2-1 TRBD2 TRBV27 - CASSHGLVGNEQFF TGTGCCAGCAGTCATGGACTAGTCGGCAATGAGCAGTTCTTC
TRBJ2-7 - TRBV7-9 - CASSLNVEQYF TGTGCCAGCAGCTTAAACGTTGAGCAGTACTTC
TRBJ1-5 - TRBV2 - CASTGGGPDQPQHF TGTGCCAGCACCGGGGGCGGCCCGGATCAGCCCCAGCATTTT
TRBJ2-5 - TRBV5-4 few CASSSEKQETQYF TGTGCCAGCAGCTCGGAAAAACAAGAGACCCAGTACTTC
TRBJ1-2 - TRBV19 - CASSTWDGNYGYTF TGTGCCAGTAGTACCTGGGACGGGAACTATGGCTACACCTTC
TRBJ2-1 - TRBV4-2 once CASSPITDPNNEQFF TGTGCCAGCAGCCCAATAACCGACCCTAACAATGAGCAGTTCTTC
TRBJ2-1 - TRBV29-1 - CSALRVDEQFF TGCAGCGCCCTTCGGGTAGATGAGCAGTTCTTC
TRBJ1-5 - TRBV28 - CASRGQSSNQPQHF TGTGCCAGCAGAGGTCAGAGTAGCAATCAGCCCCAGCATTTT
TRBJ2-7 - TRBV28 - CASSRRRAAYEQYF TGTGCCAGCAGCCGTCGGAGGGCAGCCTACGAGCAGTACTTC
TRBJ2-3 - TRBV7-9 - CASSPPGPPGLDTQYF TGTGCCAGCAGCCCCCCGGGGCCCCCCGGTTTGGATACGCAGTATTTT
TRBJ2-1 - TRBV4-1 - CASSQDSDTGTYNEQFF TGCGCCAGCAGCCAAGATTCCGATACGGGGACCTACAATGAGCAGTTCTTC